These 31 T cell receptor beta chains came from one sample sequenced in a study of shared clonotypes between healthy human individuals. The method was immunoSEQ multiplex PCR; TCRdb's version includes in-frame clones alone and lacks a portion of them. The sample has some 500,000 clones; 70% to 80% are singletons. Sequencing was carried out using PBMCs. These receptors came from a woman aged 40-49 years in good health. Some clones in this sample may be carry-over from other donors' samples.

This rearrangement joins TRBV19 to TRBJ2-7; D might be TRBD1 (6 bases). The CDR3 length is 14 residues. V was trimmed by 3 bases and J by 7 bases, leaving 16 bases between them. Germline CDR1 and CDR2: LNHDA and SQIVND (reference sequence). In nucleotides, the CDR3 is TGTGCCAGTAGTATTCGTCAGGGGCTCGGTGAGCAGTACTTC. The encoded protein is CASSIRQGLGEQYF.

This clone has ten or more counts. The chain couples TRBV7-3 to TRBJ2-1, with 11 positions matching TRBD2. Trimming at V came to 2 bases and at J to 15 bases, leaving 12 bases not matched to a gene. The CDR3 is 15 amino acids. Germline CDR1 SGHTA, CDR2 FQGTGA. CDR3 sequence reads: CASSLRPELAGDLFF. The CDR3 DNA follows: TGTGCCAGCAGCTTACGCCCTGAACTAGCGGGAGACTTGTTCTTC.

A word on this clone: This likely reflects a read error, since a far larger clone is one base away. The V and J genes are TRBV27 and TRBJ2-5, with TRBD2 matching 12 bases. The J segment lost 4 bases and the V segment lost 6 bases, leaving 9 bases of the junction unmatched. This CDR3 spans 16 amino acids. CDR1 and CDR2 from the germline V gene are MNHEY and SMNVEV (reference sequence). CDR3 protein: CASRPPKGLAGETQYF. Here the CDR3 DNA reads TGTGCCAGCAGGCCGCCTAAGGGACTAGCGGGAGAGACCCAGTACTTC.

The V gene is TRBV5-4, the J gene TRBJ2-5, with D possibly being TRBD1 or TRBD2 (6 bases each). The end of the DNA fits TRBJ2-7 better, so the J call may be wrong. This CDR3 is built from 15 residues. Germline V lookup: CDR1 SGHNT, CDR2 YYREEE (reference sequence). The CDR3 spells CASSSGGSMNYEQYF. The CDR3 DNA follows: TGTGCCAGCAGCTCCGGGGGCAGTATGAACTACGAGCAGTACTTC.

This sequence joins TRBV4-1 and TRBJ2-1; TRBD2 matches at 7 bases. This CDR3 has 18 residues. The ends lost 4 bases at V and 1 base at J; junction bases unmatched: 13. CDR1 is MGHRA and CDR2 is YSYEKL in the germline V gene. The CDR3 DNA sequence: TGCGCCAGCAGCCCCCTAGCGGACTCTAGAAAATCCTACAATGAGCAGTTCTTC. This gives the protein CASSPLADSRKSYNEQFF.

With regard to this clone: Additional DNA sequences in this sample encode the identical CDR3. The V call is TRBV9, the J call TRBJ2-6, with no clear D. With 0 bases removed from V and 0 bases from J, the gap between germline ends came to 4 bases. Germline values: CDR1 SGDLS, CDR2 YYNGEE. The CDR3 covers 15 residues. The CDR3 loop reads CASSVGGSGANVLTF. The CDR3 DNA reads TGTGCCAGCAGCGTAGGTGGCTCTGGGGCCAACGTCCTGACTTTC.

The chain links TRBV5-1 to TRBJ2-7; perhaps TRBD2 as D (5 bases). The CDR3 runs to 14 residues. CDR1 is SGHRS and CDR2 is YFSETQ in the germline V gene. With 4 bases removed from V and 6 bases from J, the gap between germline ends came to 17 bases. This chain's CDR3 is CASSAGLGLIEQYF. The CDR3 nucleotides are TGCGCCAGCAGCGCCGGACTGGGTTTAATCGAGCAGTACTTC.

This clone was detected only a few times. This probably arose from a read error, given a far larger clone one base away. The gene calls are TRBV7-2 and TRBJ1-4; D might be TRBD1 (5 bases). The CDR3 extends over 13 amino acids. Germline assignment: CDR1 SGHTA and CDR2 FQGNSA. The CDR3 loop is CASSPDRREKLCF. CDR3 nucleotides: TGTGCCAGCAGCCCCGACAGACGCGAAAAACTGTGTTTT.

This rearrangement joins TRBV5-4 to TRBJ2-2; a weak D match, TRBD1 (6 bases). Trimming removed 3 bases from V and 2 bases from J, with 14 bases in between. This CDR3 is 16 amino acids long. The germline V gene has CDR1 SGHNT and CDR2 YYREEE (reference sequence). The CDR3, as DNA: TGTGCCAGCAGCTCAGACAGGACCTATAACACCGGGGAGCTGTTTTTT. It specifies CASSSDRTYNTGELFF.

The V gene is TRBV11-2, the J gene TRBJ1-4; weak D call: TRBD1 (5 bases). There are 15 residues in the CDR3. CDR1 is SGHAT, CDR2 FQNNGV, per germline. Trimming stripped 6 bases from V and 3 bases from J, with 14 bases between. The CDR3 region is CASSSSGWANEKLFF. The DNA for the CDR3 is TGTGCCAGCAGTTCTTCAGGGTGGGCTAATGAAAAACTGTTTTTT.

Remarks on this clone: A read error may explain this, as a much larger clone is one base away. The same CDR3 also results from other DNA sequences found in this sample. The rearrangement links TRBV28 to TRBJ1-1; TRBD1 aligns across 9 bases. Looked up from germline, CDR1 is MDHEN and CDR2 is SYDVKM. The CDR3 is 14 amino acids. J gave up 1 base and V 4 bases, and 1 base lay outside the gene matches. CDR3 coding DNA: TGTGCCAGCAGTTCGGGACAGGGGAACACTGAAGCTTTCTTT. This translates into CASSSGQGNTEAFF.

CDR3 residues: CASSQVGGLSTEAFF. As DNA, the CDR3 is TGCGCCAGCAGCCAAGTCGGGGGGTTGAGCACTGAAGCTTTCTTT. V is TRBV4-1 and J is TRBJ1-1; possible D gene TRBD1, 5 bases. The CDR3 is 15 amino acids. The V gene lost 1 base and the J gene lost 4 bases, with 13 bases spanning the gap. Per the germline V gene, CDR1 is MGHRA and CDR2 is YSYEKL.

The V gene is TRBV19, the J gene TRBJ1-4, with a tentative D call TRBD1 (6 bases). Germline V gene lookup returns CDR1 LNHDA and CDR2 SQIVND (reference sequence). The germline V and J ends were trimmed by 6 bases and 7 bases, with 15 bases remaining between them. This CDR3 is 14 amino acids long. The CDR3 region has the DNA TGTGCCAGTAGGCCTACCCCGGGGGCTGAAAAACTGTTTTTT. Protein: CASRPTPGAEKLFF.

The rearrangement links TRBV2 to TRBJ2-7; 9 positions match TRBD1. Germline CDR1 and CDR2: SNHLY and FYNNEI. The trim removed 6 bases at V and 2 bases at J, leaving 11 bases unmatched. The CDR3 totals 16 residues. CDR3 DNA: TGTGCCAGCAGCTCTTGGCGGGACAGGGTCACCTACGAGCAGTACTTC. Translating gives CASSSWRDRVTYEQYF.

A remark on this clone: A far bigger clonotype differs at one base, so this is likely a read error. This chain's CDR3 is CASGWGASGNYEQYF. The CDR3 DNA reads as TGTGCCAGCGGCTGGGGGGCTAGCGGGAACTACGAGCAGTACTTC. V gene TRBV11-2 combines with J gene TRBJ2-7, with 9 bases lining up with TRBD2. From germline, CDR1 is SGHAT and CDR2 FQNNGV. V lost 8 bases and J lost 3; bases outside the gene matches: 11. CDR3 size: 15 residues.

The chain recombines TRBV6-5 with TRBJ2-7; TRBD1 matches at 10 bases. Trimming at V came to 6 bases and at J to 1 base, leaving 3 bases not matched to a gene. The CDR3 loop spans 14 amino acids. In germline, CDR1 is MNHEY, CDR2 SVGAGI. CDR3 loop: CASRGTGASYEQYF. CDR3 nucleotides: TGTGCCAGCAGGGGGACAGGGGCGTCCTACGAGCAGTACTTC.

In DNA, the CDR3 is TGTGCCATCAGTGACCCTTTGGGACAGGGGGCGAAAGAGACCCAGTACTTC. The encoded protein is CAISDPLGQGAKETQYF. The V gene is TRBV10-3, the J gene TRBJ2-5, with TRBD1 matching 12 bases. The CDR3 covers 17 residues. V trimming: 3 bases; J trimming: 3 bases; junction bases outside the gene matches: 8. Per the germline V gene, CDR1 is ENHRY and CDR2 is SYGVKD.

The chain links TRBV28 to TRBJ1-1; no clear D. Germline values: CDR1 MDHEN, CDR2 SYDVKM. The V gene lost 5 bases and the J gene lost 4 bases, with 17 bases spanning the gap. This CDR3 has 15 amino acids. CDR3 nucleotide sequence: TGTGCCAGCAGTACACCAACCAAAAAGGGCACTGAAGCTTTCTTT. This translates into CASSTPTKKGTEAFF.

V is TRBV4-1 and J is TRBJ2-7; 7 nucleotides line up with TRBD1. After removal of 0 bases from V and 0 bases from J, the junction contained 2 bases not matched to a gene. There are 15 residues in the CDR3. Germline-derived CDR1 and CDR2 are MGHRA and YSYEKL. The CDR3 reads CASSQDRGSSYEQYF. The CDR3 coding sequence is TGCGCCAGCAGCCAAGACAGGGGGAGCTCCTACGAGCAGTACTTC.

This chain links TRBV9 with TRBJ2-7, with 8 bases aligning to TRBD1. J lost 6 bases, V lost 0 bases, and 2 bases had no gene match. The length of the CDR3 is 13 residues. The germline gives CDR1 SGDLS, CDR2 YYNGEE. The DNA for the CDR3 is TGTGCCAGCAGCGTAGTACAGGGGGGCGAGCAGTACTTC. As protein: CASSVVQGGEQYF.

The chain has TRBV5-1 and TRBJ2-5; 9 bases are a match to TRBD2. The CDR3 has 14 residues. V was pared by 1 base and J by 8 bases, with 6 bases of the junction left unmatched. CDR1 and CDR2 from the germline V gene are SGHRS and YFSETQ. The CDR3 loop reads CASSLPTSGNTQYF. DNA of the CDR3: TGCGCCAGCAGCTTGCCGACTAGCGGAAACACCCAGTACTTC.

J is TRBJ2-7 and V is TRBV5-4; weak D call: TRBD2 (6 bases). In germline, CDR1 is SGHNT, CDR2 YYREEE (reference sequence). The CDR3 has 14 residues. The V end lost 1 base, the J end lost 7 bases, and 15 bases lay between the germline ends. The CDR3 DNA is TGTGCCAGCAGCTTGAAGACGGGAGCGCGTGAGCAGTACTTC. Translating it yields CASSLKTGAREQYF.

This chain joins TRBV28 and TRBJ1-5; 8 bases map to TRBD1. Germline V lookup: CDR1 MDHEN, CDR2 SYDVKM. CDR3 length: 16 residues. J lost 6 bases, V lost 3 bases, and 10 bases had no gene match. CDR3 nucleotide sequence: TGTGCCAGCAGTTTGTCAGGGGGCACGTTTGGTCAGCCCCAGCATTTT. It is translated as CASSLSGGTFGQPQHF. The whole variable domain, remainder taken from reference TRBV28 and TRBJ1-5, is DVKVTQSSRYLVKRTGEKVFLECVQDMDHENMFWYRQDPGLGLRLIYFSYDVKMKEKGDIPEGYSVSREKKERFSLILESASTNQTSMYLCASSLSGGTFGQPQHFGDGTRLSIL.

The genes are TRBV4-3 and TRBJ2-7, with TRBD2 matching 7 bases. The CDR3 consists of 14 residues. Trimming took 2 bases from V and 1 from J; bases not matched to a gene: 2. Germline loops: CDR1 LGHNA, CDR2 YSLEER. The CDR3 bases are TGCGCCAGCAGCCAACTAGCGGCTTCCTACGAGCAGTACTTC. It translates to CASSQLAASYEQYF.

A note on this clone: In the same sample, other DNA sequences code for this CDR3. The V and J genes are TRBV29-1 and TRBJ2-5; D unclear. Germline V CDR1 and CDR2: SQVTM, ANQGSEA. CDR3 length: 11 amino acids. The V and J ends lost 4 bases and 2 bases respectively, with 5 bases between them. CDR3 in amino acids: CSVGVQETQYF. The CDR3 coding sequence is TGCAGCGTTGGAGTACAAGAGACCCAGTACTTC.

The gene calls are TRBV5-4 and TRBJ2-2; the match to TRBD2 covers 16 bases. This CDR3 is 19 amino acids long. CDR1 is SGHNT, CDR2 YYREEE, per germline (reference sequence). J gave up 1 base and V 4 bases, and 7 bases lay outside the gene matches. This chain's CDR3 is CASSPPGTSGRVNTGELFF. The DNA of the CDR3 is TGTGCCAGCAGCCCACCCGGGACTAGCGGGAGGGTGAACACCGGGGAGCTGTTTTTT.

This clone was seen a handful of times. In DNA, the CDR3 is TGTGCCAGCAGTTTAGGGCCGGGACTAGCGTTTTACGAGCAGTACTTC. It yields the protein CASSLGPGLAFYEQYF. The chain combines TRBV27 with TRBJ2-7; 10 bases map to TRBD2. CDR1 and CDR2 (germline): MNHEY, SMNVEV (reference sequence). The V segment lost 2 bases and the J segment 4 bases; nucleotides outside the gene matches: 8. CDR3 length: 16 residues.

On this clone: A far more abundant clone sits one base away, making this likely a read error. Other DNA variants within this sample encode the same CDR3. The chain is built from TRBV10-3 and TRBJ1-2; no firm D call. From germline, CDR1 is ENHRY and CDR2 SYGVKD. The CDR3 extends over 15 amino acids. The CDR3 here is CAIGESRESNYGYTF. CDR3 nucleotides: TGTGCCATCGGTGAGTCAAGGGAGTCGAACTATGGCTACACCTTC.

This rearrangement joins TRBV5-1 to TRBJ1-1; unclear D gene. There are 13 residues in the CDR3. Germline CDR1 and CDR2: SGHRS and YFSETQ. Between the trimmed V and J ends, which lost 6 bases and 0 bases, there was a span of 9 bases. DNA for the CDR3: TGCGCCAGCACCGCGGATCTGAACACTGAAGCTTTCTTT. Protein sequence: CASTADLNTEAFF.

A word on this clone: The sample has other DNA sequences that encode this CDR3 too. J is TRBJ1-1 and V is TRBV29-1; D may be TRBD1 (5 bases). This CDR3 has 11 amino acids. Germline CDR1 reads SQVTM; CDR2 reads ANQGSEA. V lost 6 bases and J 3 bases, leaving 8 bases between the germline ends. The CDR3 here is CSVGGDTEAFF. The CDR3 bases are TGCAGCGTGGGGGGGGACACTGAAGCTTTCTTT.

The chain employs TRBV28 and TRBJ2-7, with D perhaps being TRBD1 or TRBD2 (6 bases each). Per the germline V gene, CDR1 is MDHEN and CDR2 is SYDVKM. The CDR3 is 14 residues long. The V gene lost 2 bases and the J gene lost 4 bases, with 12 bases spanning the gap. Here the CDR3 reads CASSLRGVQYEQYF. The CDR3 DNA sequence: TGTGCCAGCAGTTTAAGGGGGGTTCAGTACGAGCAGTACTTC.